These 25 T cell receptor beta chains came from one sample sequenced in a study of cytomegalovirus exposure and HLA in healthy donors. Researchers ran the PCR with 60 Vbeta and 13 Jbeta primers. The repertoire was sequenced with immunoSEQ multiplex PCR; TCRdb's copy has only in-frame clones and lacks some. The sample has about 110,000 clones, 60% to 80% seen once. Sequencing used PBMCs. Source of these receptors: a woman in her thirties or forties in good health and CMV-seropositive.

This chain joins TRBV6-5 and TRBJ1-5; TRBD1 matches at 9 bases. The CDR3 has 15 amino acids. Germline lookup yields CDR1 MNHEY and CDR2 SVGAGI. V lost 5 bases, J lost 7 bases, and 9 bases stayed unmatched. The CDR3 is CASSPWTGVGQPQHF. In nucleotides, the CDR3 is TGTGCCAGCAGTCCGTGGACAGGGGTCGGCCAGCCCCAGCATTTT.

The rearrangement uses TRBV2 and TRBJ1-1, with no clear D. V lost 4 bases and J lost 0, with 9 bases in between. This CDR3 is 14 amino acids long. Per the germline V gene, CDR1 is SNHLY and CDR2 is FYNNEI. CDR3 loop: CASSASTVNTEAFF. CDR3 DNA sequence: TGTGCCAGCAGTGCGTCAACGGTGAACACTGAAGCTTTCTTT.

Only one count was recorded for this clone. The chain uses TRBV5-4 and TRBJ2-3; the D gene is possibly TRBD2 (7 bases). The CDR3 covers 17 residues. From germline, CDR1 is SGHNT and CDR2 YYREEE (reference sequence). The ends were cut back, 2 bases at V and 2 bases at J, with 18 bases in the middle. The CDR3 DNA reads as TGTGCCAGCAGCTTAGGGGGGGCACTCCACCTCACAGATACGCAGTATTTT. Amino acid sequence: CASSLGGALHLTDTQYF.

V usage is TRBV19 and J usage is TRBJ2-4, with D possibly being TRBD2 (5 bases). The germline V gene encodes CDR1 LNHDA and CDR2 SQIVND (reference sequence). The CDR3 spans 14 residues. V was trimmed by 3 bases and J by 9 bases, leaving 15 bases between them. In DNA form, the CDR3 reads TGTGCCAGTAGTATCTCGGTCGGCCGGGGCATTCAGTACTTC. Translation gives CASSISVGRGIQYF.

The chain uses TRBV7-2 and TRBJ2-1; D is ambiguous. The germline V gene has CDR1 SGHTA and CDR2 FQGNSA. Trimming removed 3 bases from V and 10 bases from J, with 13 bases in between. The CDR3 loop spans 13 amino acids. The CDR3 reads CASSLRQKVEQFF. CDR3 nucleotides: TGTGCCAGCAGCTTGAGGCAAAAGGTAGAGCAGTTCTTC.

The chain uses TRBV23-1 and TRBJ2-4; no reliable D call. TRBV23-1 is an open reading frame, and its role is uncertain. V gave up 0 bases and J gave up 0 bases, with 18 bases separating them. The CDR3 runs to 19 residues. The CDR3 reads CASSQSARTCGLAKNIQYF. DNA for the CDR3: TGCGCCAGCAGTCAATCGGCTCGAACCTGCGGATTAGCCAAAAACATTCAGTACTTC.

The chain couples TRBV28 to TRBJ2-7; a weak D match, TRBD1 (6 bases). Germline CDR1 and CDR2: MDHEN and SYDVKM. The ends were cut back, 5 bases at V and 2 bases at J, with 16 bases in the middle. This CDR3 has 15 amino acids. CDR3 DNA: TGTGCCAGCAGTCTCCTCACCAGGACAGCCTACGAGCAGTACTTC. This sequence encodes CASSLLTRTAYEQYF.

The chain is built from TRBV12-2 and TRBJ2-7; the D call of TRBD2 is as the table states it, not checked on the DNA. TRBV12-2 is a documented pseudogene. There are 16 residues in the CDR3. The DNA of the CDR3 is TGTGCAAGTCGCTTCGGGGGAATGGGGGATTCCTACGAGCAGTACTTC. It is translated as CASRFGGMGDSYEQYF.

The gene calls are TRBV6-1 and TRBJ1-3, with a weak D call TRBD1 (5 bases). V lost 2 bases and J 4 bases, leaving 9 bases between the germline ends. Germline V gene data show CDR1 as MNHNS and CDR2 as SASEGT. This CDR3 is built from 14 residues. The CDR3 reads CASSEQGYGNTIYF. Written as DNA, the CDR3 is TGTGCCAGCAGTGAACAGGGCTACGGAAACACCATATATTTT.

This chain uses TRBV6-9 with TRBJ2-5; no clear D gene. The V end lost 2 bases, the J end lost 5 bases, and 9 bases lay between the germline ends. CDR1 and CDR2 (germline): MNHGY, SVAAGI. This CDR3 contains 13 residues. The CDR3 DNA reads as TGTGCCAGCAGTTATCGGTTGTGCGAGACCCAGTACTTC. Translating it yields CASSYRLCETQYF.

The chain uses TRBV5-1 and TRBJ2-2; 8 bases are shared with TRBD1. CDR3 length equals 16 residues. In germline, CDR1 is SGHRS, CDR2 YFSETQ. V lost 6 bases and J lost 2; bases outside the gene matches: 9. In nucleotides, the CDR3 is TGCGCCAGCAAACTAGACAGGGGACAAAACACCGGGGAGCTGTTTTTT. Amino acids: CASKLDRGQNTGELFF.

The gene calls are TRBV15 and TRBJ2-7, with 11 bases identical to TRBD2. CDR1 is LNHNV and CDR2 is YYDKDF in the germline V gene (reference sequence). This CDR3 comprises 14 residues. The V gene end was trimmed by 5 bases and the J gene end by 1 base; junction bases not matched to a gene: 1. CDR3 DNA sequence: TGTGCCACCAGCCGGACTAGCGGGTCCTACGAGCAGTACTTC. This translates into CATSRTSGSYEQYF.

Note on this clone: Other DNA sequences from this sample encode an identical CDR3 as well. The chain has TRBV7-9 and TRBJ2-3; tentatively, D is TRBD2 (5 bases). CDR3 size: 15 residues. V lost 5 bases and J 4 bases, leaving 16 bases between the germline ends. Per germline, CDR1 SEHNR and CDR2 FQNEAQ (reference sequence). The CDR3 DNA is TGTGCCAGCAGCAGCCCTGGCGGGCGACCAGATACGCAGTATTTT. This translates into CASSSPGGRPDTQYF.

This clone was observed once. This rearrangement joins TRBV19 to TRBJ1-4; 9 bases match TRBD1. The trim removed 0 bases at V and 7 bases at J, leaving 6 bases unmatched. Per the germline V gene, CDR1 is LNHDA and CDR2 is SQIVND (reference sequence). The CDR3 runs 16 residues. The CDR3 DNA follows: TGTGCCAGTAGTATAGATATGAGGGACAGGGCTGAAAAACTGTTTTTT. Protein: CASSIDMRDRAEKLFF.

This chain joins TRBV11-3 and TRBJ2-3; 7 bases align to TRBD1. CDR1 and CDR2 (germline): SGHNT, YENEEA. The V and J ends lost 3 bases and 4 bases, in that order; junction bases with no gene match: 1. This CDR3 is 13 amino acids long. Here the CDR3 reads CASSFQGADTQYF. The CDR3 DNA reads as TGTGCCAGCAGCTTCCAGGGGGCAGATACGCAGTATTTT.

The chain couples TRBV19 to TRBJ1-4, with TRBD1 matching over 9 bases. V gave up 5 bases and J gave up 6 bases; unmatched junction bases: 7. The CDR3 is 15 amino acids. Germline values: CDR1 LNHDA, CDR2 SQIVND (reference sequence). The CDR3 region is CASSSSQGAYEKLFF. CDR3 in DNA: TGTGCCAGTAGTTCCTCACAGGGGGCGTATGAAAAACTGTTTTTT.

The chain uses TRBV28 and TRBJ2-1, with 12 bases that match TRBD2. In germline, CDR1 is MDHEN, CDR2 SYDVKM. This CDR3 has 16 residues. V was pared by 6 bases and J by 7 bases, with 10 bases of the junction left unmatched. The CDR3 is CASSWVGLAGKNEQFF. DNA for the CDR3: TGTGCCAGCAGCTGGGTAGGACTAGCGGGAAAGAATGAGCAGTTCTTC.

This chain links TRBV19 with TRBJ1-6; TRBD1 might be the D (6 bases). This CDR3 comprises 14 residues. V gave up 6 bases and J gave up 4 bases, with 10 bases separating them. Germline V CDR1 and CDR2: LNHDA, SQIVND (reference sequence). The CDR3 DNA reads as TGTGCCAGTAGACAGGACAGATATAATTCACCCCTCCACTTT. Translation: CASRQDRYNSPLHF.

This clone was seen more than once but under ten times. The chain is built from TRBV29-1 and TRBJ1-2; TRBD1 aligns across 8 bases. V shed 7 bases and J 8 bases; nucleotides not matched to a gene: 9. This CDR3 has 12 residues. Germline V gives CDR1 SQVTM, CDR2 ANQGSEA. The DNA for the CDR3 is TGCAGCGCCCGGACAGGGATGGGCGGCTACACCTTC. This encodes CSARTGMGGYTF.

This rearrangement joins TRBV7-9 to TRBJ2-1, with 8 bases fitting TRBD2. V dropped 4 bases and J dropped 5; count of bases not matched to a gene: 7. The germline V gene encodes CDR1 SEHNR and CDR2 FQNEAQ (reference sequence). This CDR3 contains 15 residues. The CDR3 DNA is TGTGCCAGCAGCTCCGAGCGGGAGACGAACAATGAGCAGTTCTTC. It yields the protein CASSSERETNNEQFF.

The chain recombines TRBV7-8 with TRBJ1-2, with 7 nucleotides matching TRBD1. V was clipped by 0 bases and J by 0 bases; unmatched bases: 10. The CDR3 extends over 18 amino acids. In germline, CDR1 is SGHVS, CDR2 FQNEAQ. The CDR3 DNA follows: TGTGCCAGCAGCTTAGCCAGGACAGGTTTTGGGACTAACTATGGCTACACCTTC. Residues: CASSLARTGFGTNYGYTF.

As to this clone: At one of its ends the junction is not consistent with the germline gene, which may arise from a read error. The chain is built from TRBV28 and TRBJ1-5; perhaps TRBD1 as D (5 bases). There are 16 residues in the CDR3. CDR1 and CDR2 (germline): MDHEN, SYDVKM. The CDR3 region has the DNA TGTGTCAGCAGTCCAACAGGCGAAGGGCAATCAGTTCCCCAGCATTTT. Translating gives CVSSPTGEGQSVPQHF.

Details on this clone: An end of the junction does not agree with germline; a read error may underlie this. The chain recombines TRBV4-3 with TRBJ2-3, with D perhaps TRBD2 (6 bases). CDR1 and CDR2 from the germline V gene are LGHNA and YSLEER. The CDR3 is 14 residues long. The CDR3 nucleotides are TGCGCCAGCAACCAAGATTGGGGGGCAGATACGCAGTATTTT. Protein: CASNQDWGADTQYF.

Points on this clone: The germline gene is not matched at one end of the junction; a read error may be the cause. The genes are TRBV7-9 and TRBJ1-2, with a tentative D call TRBD1 (6 bases). This CDR3 spans 16 amino acids. In germline, CDR1 is SEHNR, CDR2 FQNEAQ (reference sequence). The CDR3 DNA is TGTTCCAGCAGCCCCCTAGGGACACTAGAATCCTATGGCTACACCTTC. Translating it yields CSSSPLGTLESYGYTF.

This clone showed up just a few times. J is TRBJ2-3 and V is TRBV27; possible D gene TRBD2, 6 bases. Trimming left V 6 bases short and J 8 bases short, with 12 bases between. This CDR3 is 12 amino acids long. The V gene's germline CDR1 is MNHEY and CDR2 SMNVEV (reference sequence). This chain's CDR3 is CASSSRGGTQYF. The CDR3 bases are TGTGCCAGCAGCTCGCGGGGTGGTACGCAGTATTTT.